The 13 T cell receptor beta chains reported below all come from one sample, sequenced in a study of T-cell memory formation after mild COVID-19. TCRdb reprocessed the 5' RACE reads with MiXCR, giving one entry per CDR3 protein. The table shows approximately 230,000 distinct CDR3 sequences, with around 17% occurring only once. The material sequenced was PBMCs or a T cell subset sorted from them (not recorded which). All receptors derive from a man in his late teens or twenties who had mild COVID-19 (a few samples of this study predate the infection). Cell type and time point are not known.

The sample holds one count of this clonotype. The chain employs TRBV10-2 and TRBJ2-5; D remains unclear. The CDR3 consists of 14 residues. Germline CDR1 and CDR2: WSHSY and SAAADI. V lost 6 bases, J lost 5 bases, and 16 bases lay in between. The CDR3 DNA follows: TGCGCCAGCAGGGCAGACCAGAACGCCGAGACCCAGTACTTC. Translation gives CASRADQNAETQYF.

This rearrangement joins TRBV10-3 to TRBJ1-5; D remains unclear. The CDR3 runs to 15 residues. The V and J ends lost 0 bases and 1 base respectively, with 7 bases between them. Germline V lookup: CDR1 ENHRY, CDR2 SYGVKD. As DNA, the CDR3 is TGTGCCATCAGTGAGTCGACTGTAAGCAATCAGCCCCAGCATTTT. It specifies CAISESTVSNQPQHF.

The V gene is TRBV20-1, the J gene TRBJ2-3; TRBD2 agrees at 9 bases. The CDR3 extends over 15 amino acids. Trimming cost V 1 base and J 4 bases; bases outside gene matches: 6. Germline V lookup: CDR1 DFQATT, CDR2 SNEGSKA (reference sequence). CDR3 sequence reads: CSARGFAGGPDTQYF. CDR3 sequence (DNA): TGCAGTGCTAGAGGTTTTGCGGGGGGGCCAGATACGCAGTATTTT.

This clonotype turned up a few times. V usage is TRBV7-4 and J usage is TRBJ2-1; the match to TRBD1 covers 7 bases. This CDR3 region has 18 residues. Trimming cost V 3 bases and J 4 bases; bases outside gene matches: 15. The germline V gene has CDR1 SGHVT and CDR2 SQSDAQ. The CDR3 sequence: CASSFTDRHNSLYNEQFF. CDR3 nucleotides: TGTGCCAGCAGCTTCACGGACAGGCATAATTCTCTGTACAATGAGCAGTTCTTC. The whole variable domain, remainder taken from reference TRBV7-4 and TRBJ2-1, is GAGVSQSPRYKVAKRGRDVALRCDSISGHVTLYWYRQTLGQGSEVLTYSQSDAQRDKSGRPSGRFSAERPERSVSTLKIQRTEQGDSAVYLCASSFTDRHNSLYNEQFFGPGTRLTVL.

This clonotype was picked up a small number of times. The CDR3 coding sequence is TGTGCCACCAGTGTAGGGGCGGGATACGAGCAGTACTTC. Its translation is CATSVGAGYEQYF. The chain joins TRBV24-1 to TRBJ2-7; tentatively, D is TRBD2 (6 bases). This CDR3 contains 13 residues. Per the germline V gene, CDR1 is KGHDR and CDR2 is SFDVKD. V lost 5 bases, J lost 4 bases, and 11 bases lay in between.

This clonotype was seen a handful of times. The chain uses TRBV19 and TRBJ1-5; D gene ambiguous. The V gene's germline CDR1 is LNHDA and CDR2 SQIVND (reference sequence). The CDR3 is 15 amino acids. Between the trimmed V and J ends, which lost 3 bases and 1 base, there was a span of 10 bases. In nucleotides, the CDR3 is TGTGCCAGTAGTATCGATGGGGTAAGCAATCAGCCCCAGCATTTT. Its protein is CASSIDGVSNQPQHF.

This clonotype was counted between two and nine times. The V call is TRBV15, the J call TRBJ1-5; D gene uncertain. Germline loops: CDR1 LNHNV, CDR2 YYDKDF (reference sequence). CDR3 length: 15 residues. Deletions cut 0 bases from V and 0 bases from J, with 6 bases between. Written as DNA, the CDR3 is TGTGCCACCAGCAGAGAGCCAGATAGCAATCAGCCCCAGCATTTT. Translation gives CATSREPDSNQPQHF.

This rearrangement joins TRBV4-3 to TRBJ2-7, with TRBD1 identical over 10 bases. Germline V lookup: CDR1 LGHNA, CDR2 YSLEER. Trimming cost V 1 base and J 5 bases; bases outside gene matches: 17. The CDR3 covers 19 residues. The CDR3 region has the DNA TGCGCCAGCAGCCAAGGTCCGCTTGTCGGGACAGGGGTTTTCGACGAGCAGTACGTC. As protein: CASSQGPLVGTGVFDEQYV.

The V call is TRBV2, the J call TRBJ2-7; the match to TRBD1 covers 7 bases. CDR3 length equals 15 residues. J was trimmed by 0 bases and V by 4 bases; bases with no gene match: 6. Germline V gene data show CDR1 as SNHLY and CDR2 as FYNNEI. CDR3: CASSGDRVSSYEQYF. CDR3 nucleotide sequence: TGTGCCAGCAGTGGAGACAGGGTCAGCTCCTACGAGCAGTACTTC.

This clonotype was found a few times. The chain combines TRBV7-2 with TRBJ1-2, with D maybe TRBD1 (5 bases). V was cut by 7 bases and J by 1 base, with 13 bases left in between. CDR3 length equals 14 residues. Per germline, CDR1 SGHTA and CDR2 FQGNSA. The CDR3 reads CASTLGRDNYGYTF. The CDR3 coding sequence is TGTGCCAGCACCCTCGGCAGGGATAACTATGGCTACACCTTC.

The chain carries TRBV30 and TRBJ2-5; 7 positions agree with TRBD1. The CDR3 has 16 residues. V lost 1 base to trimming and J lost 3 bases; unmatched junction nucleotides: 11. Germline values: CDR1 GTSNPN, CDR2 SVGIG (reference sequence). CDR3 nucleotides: TGTGCCTGGAGTGAACTTTGGGGACAGAGAAAAGAGACCCAGTACTTC. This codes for CAWSELWGQRKETQYF.

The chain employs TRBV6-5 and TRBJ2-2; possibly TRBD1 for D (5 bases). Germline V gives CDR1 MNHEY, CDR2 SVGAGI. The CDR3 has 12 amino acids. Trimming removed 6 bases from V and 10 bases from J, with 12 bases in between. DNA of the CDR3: TGTGCCAGCAGAAACAGGTCCCCGGAGCTGTTTTTT. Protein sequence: CASRNRSPELFF.

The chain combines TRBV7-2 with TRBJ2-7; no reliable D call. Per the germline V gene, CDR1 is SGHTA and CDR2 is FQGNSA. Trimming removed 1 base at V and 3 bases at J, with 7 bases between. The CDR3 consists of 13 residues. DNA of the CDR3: TGTGCCAGCAGCTTAGGGCCCGACTACGAGCAGTACGTC. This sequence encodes CASSLGPDYEQYV.